This T cell receptor beta chain was sequenced for a study of metastatic and nonmetastatic thyroid tumors. Looking at the study overall: Blood and tumor or nodule tissue repertoires from malignant and benign thyroid patients were compared. Broader study findings: Malignant thyroid tumors reportedly had TCR beta diversity that was significantly higher than in benign nodules, in blood and tumor.

Per the original data handling: To classify distant metastasis in papillary thyroid cancer, a model was built from CDR3 differences across clinicopathological groups. TCRdb re-called the PCR reads via MiXCR. V and J calls and clone size were set by TCRdb, not the authors. In the table there are tens of thousands of clones, about 32% of which are singletons. From germline, CDR1 is DFQATT and CDR2 SNEGSKA (reference sequence). The length of the CDR3 is 14 residues. Trimming stripped 3 bases from V and 2 bases from J, with 11 bases between. Thyroid surgery had not been preceded by any treatment in any patient. With respect to this clone: What it recognizes is unknown.

The specimen was blood. The receptor's source is a female donor with papillary thyroid cancer or a benign thyroid nodule (not recorded which). Some clones in this sample may be carry-over from other donors' samples. This rearrangement joins TRBV20-1 to TRBJ2-1; a weak D match, TRBD2 (5 bases). Here the CDR3 reads CSARDFNTYNEQFF. The CDR3 coding sequence is TGCAGTGCTAGGGACTTCAACACCTACAATGAGCAGTTCTTC.